Here is one T cell receptor beta chain with its context. There is no known antigen for this receptor. Base qualities are not provided; no much larger clone lies one nucleotide away. These data are taken from a study of blood T cell repertoires in COVID-19 (dated by TCRdb to 2018 to 2020). About the full investigation: The collaborator samples originated in the United States, Italy and Spain and spanned the acute and convalescent phases of COVID-19. The prospective study material was composed of cDNA or gDNA derived from T cells, B-cell-depleted T cells, or PBMCs. The dataset comprised deeply sampled blood TCRbeta repertoires from subjects exposed to, actively infected with, or recovered from COVID-19. A freely available public database, intended as a resource for researchers studying the immune response to SARS-CoV-2, is where the repertoires were released. The samples were drawn from the first 160 participants of the ongoing ImmuneRACE study and from some 1,300 subjects provided by 6 global collaborators. Nearly every sample came with metadata listing a de-identified subject ID, COVID-19 status, age in years and sex. HLA class I and class II types, where available, came from metadata supplied by the sample provider rather than from assay-based typing.

The immunoSEQ Assay, a bias-controlled multiplex PCR, was used to amplify TCRbeta CDR3 regions from genomic DNA. In the authors' own workflow: Within the assay, amplification of reference gene primers was used to estimate how many nucleated cells each sample contained. To quantify the absolute abundance of each unique TCRbeta CDR3 rearrangement, sequence reads were collapsed and filtered. Productive Simpson clonality was computed per sample as the square root of Simpson's diversity index over productive rearrangements. In its TCRdb copy, this immuneACCESS table keeps in-frame sequences only and misses some clones. Where compared with another copy, unresolved V genes explain less than half of these, and the others have no known cause. The V and J calls and the clone size are those of that table, but D and trimming were determined from the DNA. The sample table records fewer than 60,000 clones; around 90% of these occur just once. The ten largest clones add up to roughly 4% of the sample.

What the authors observed across the whole study: How much clinical and demographic metadata was included differed by source and by participant, and the metadata was provided uncurated.

The collaborating institutions used their own protocols to collect whole blood in K2EDTA tubes. For TCRbeta analysis, collaborators shipped samples in one of three forms: frozen whole blood, isolated PBMCs, or DNA extracted from either of those sample types. Spanning cysteine to phenylalanine, the CDR3 consists of 16 amino acids. This entry keeps only the CDR3 DNA: 48 bases, framed from base 1. The germline V gene specifies SGDLS as CDR1 and YYNGEE as CDR2. V was cut back by 5 bases and J by 6 bases, leaving a gap of 24 bases between them. The sequence derives from a human donor in a cohort sampled during active COVID-19. The chain uses TRBV9 and TRBJ2-7; TRBD1 is a possible D gene, resting on 6 matching bases. Sequenced input: peripheral blood. The nucleotide sequence reads as follows: TGTGCCAGCAGTGCTAGGGGGAGCCTCCTTTCTGGCGAGCAGTACTTC. Its coded protein is CASSARGSLLSGEQYF.